The sequence of this T cell receptor beta chain was determined in a study of blood T cells in healthy people across ages. Together with a sample-barcoded 5' primer, a J-beta primer mix was included in a second PCR lasting about 6 to 11 cycles. MiXCR, applied by TCRdb to the 5' RACE reads, yields one record per CDR3 protein. This table has around 650,000 distinct CDR3 sequences, approximately 30% appearing once. The CDR3 covers 14 residues. CDR1 and CDR2 (germline): MNHNS, SASEGT. Trimming cost V 3 bases and J 7 bases; bases outside gene matches: 4. This TCR came from a woman aged 80 or over in good health. The V call is TRBV6-1, the J call TRBJ2-5, with TRBD2 matching 11 bases. The sequencing sample was made of blood. The chain's CDR3 is CASSDSGRGVTQYF. The CDR3 DNA is TGTGCCAGCAGTGATAGCGGGAGGGGAGTGACCCAGTACTTC.